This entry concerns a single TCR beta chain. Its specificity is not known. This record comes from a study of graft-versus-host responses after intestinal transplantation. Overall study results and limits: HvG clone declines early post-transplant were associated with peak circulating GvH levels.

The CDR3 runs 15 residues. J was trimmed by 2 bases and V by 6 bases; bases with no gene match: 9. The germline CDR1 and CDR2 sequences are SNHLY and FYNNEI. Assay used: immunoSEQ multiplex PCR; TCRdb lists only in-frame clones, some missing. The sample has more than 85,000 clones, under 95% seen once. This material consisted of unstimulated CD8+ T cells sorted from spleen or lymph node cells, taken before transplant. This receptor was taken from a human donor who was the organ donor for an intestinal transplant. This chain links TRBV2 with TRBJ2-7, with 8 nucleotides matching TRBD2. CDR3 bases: TGTGCCAGCAGCTTAACTAGCGGATACCCCTACGAGCAGTACTTC. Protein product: CASSLTSGYPYEQYF.